This T cell receptor beta chain was sequenced in a study of T cells in Graves' hyperthyroidism and ophthalmopathy (dated 2019 in TCRdb). The study in broad terms: Peripheral blood samples were taken at initial diagnosis, before any treatment was given. TCR V-J signatures able to tell the groups apart were searched for in a discovery cohort of 90 to 100 patients, of whom more than 40 had Graves' ophthalmopathy and 57 had stable Graves' hyperthyroidism. An independent validation cohort of some 18 hyperthyroidism patients and 17 patients who later progressed to ophthalmopathy tested prospective prediction of ophthalmopathy. The roughly 100 discovery patients were divided at random into training and test sets in a 7:3 ratio. In addition, the study compared T-cell repertoires in thyroid tissue and in blood from several Graves' hyperthyroidism patients. After sampling, hyperthyroidism patients received methimazole starting at 30 mg daily, and ophthalmopathy patients received high-dose intravenous methylprednisolone. According to the paper, TCR Vbeta CDR3 sequencing was carried out on approximately 140 peripheral blood samples, which came from 40 to 45 ophthalmopathy, under 80 hyperthyroidism and roughly 17 progressor patients.

As for this clonotype: Its antigen is currently not known. A much bigger clone sits one base away, suggesting this may be a read error.

The TCR beta CDR3 regions were amplified from RNA transcripts. A first-round RT-PCR of the TCR CDR3 used the HTBI primer set with the Qiagen OneStep RT-PCR kit. Libraries were constructed in a second round of multiplex PCR, after which size selection and purification were carried out. Paired-end sequencing of the libraries was performed with 100 bp reads on an Illumina HiSeq2000. The study's own analysis went as follows. SOAPnuke was used to process the raw data, with reads discarded if the reads contained adapters or uncalled bases, had a mean Phred below 15, or lacked an exact constant-primer or identifier match. COPE v1.2.5 was used to merge high-quality paired reads, and clonotypes were defined as unique nucleotide sequences. MiTCR v1.1 was used to align clonotypes to the IMGT TRBV, TRBD and TRBJ reference segments. The analysis was restricted to V-J combinations with a frequency above 0.0001, which together covered 99.2% of the repertoires. The TCS score was defined as F50 (clonal expansion) divided by E x V (chaos), with BLOSUM62-based TCRdist calculated between CDR3 peptides within each V-J. Welch's t-statistics and random forest reduced 500 to 550 V-J features to some 14, which were used in a naive Bayes classifier (R e1071). TCRdb passed the public sequencing reads through fastp at Q25 and MiXCR, retaining productive beta sequences. When rows share a CDR3 protein, they turn into one entry using the most common DNA and genes. TCRdb, not the original authors, processed these V and J calls. A total of some 510,000 distinct CDR3 sequences appear in this sample, about 20% of them only once. The ten most abundant clones make up roughly 29% of the sample.

Broader findings and caveats from the paper: In validation, the model predicted progression to ophthalmopathy with over 65% sensitivity and roughly 75% specificity, a median of around 6.6 months before onset. In cross-validation, a model built on a 13 V-J signature told ophthalmopathy apart from stable hyperthyroidism with approximately 90% sensitivity and approximately 84% specificity, and in testing the same model reached 80%/75%. No statistical method was used to set the sample size in advance, and investigators knew the group allocation. Blood samples also contained most of the expanded thyroid clonotypes (frequency above 0.001), which suggests that blood repertoires may reflect thyroid immune responses.

Graves' hyperthyroidism was defined as stable when no progression to ophthalmopathy occurred over 18 months of follow-up. Hyperthyroidism patients were newly diagnosed, with disease duration under 2 months, and aged 18 to 65 years. Patients with uncontrolled infections, other autoimmune diseases, pregnancy or lactation were excluded. Diagnoses were based on clinical symptoms, serum thyroxine and TRAb, thyroid ultrasound and orbital computed tomography. Ficoll-Paque density gradient centrifugation was used to isolate PBMCs from about 9.4 ml of fresh peripheral blood. Total RNA was extracted using Trizol reagent, and RNA quality was assessed on an Agilent 2100 Bioanalyzer. From cysteine to phenylalanine, the CDR3 is 14 amino acids long. Kept here is only the CDR3 DNA, which spans 42 bases and is read in frame from base 1. The V end loses 4 bases and the J end loses 3 bases, and a stretch of 13 bases separates them. Sequences DFQATT (CDR1) and SNEGSKA (CDR2) are obtained from the germline V gene (reference sequence).

The receptor comes from a man aged 18 to 29 with Graves' hyperthyroidism. The chain uses TRBV20-1 and TRBJ1-5; TRBD1 is perhaps the D gene, given 6 matching bases. The sequencing sample was made of blood. The DNA sequence reads TGCAGTGCTAATAGGGGGGCGAACAATCAGCCCCAGCATTTT. Its protein reads: CSANRGANNQPQHF.